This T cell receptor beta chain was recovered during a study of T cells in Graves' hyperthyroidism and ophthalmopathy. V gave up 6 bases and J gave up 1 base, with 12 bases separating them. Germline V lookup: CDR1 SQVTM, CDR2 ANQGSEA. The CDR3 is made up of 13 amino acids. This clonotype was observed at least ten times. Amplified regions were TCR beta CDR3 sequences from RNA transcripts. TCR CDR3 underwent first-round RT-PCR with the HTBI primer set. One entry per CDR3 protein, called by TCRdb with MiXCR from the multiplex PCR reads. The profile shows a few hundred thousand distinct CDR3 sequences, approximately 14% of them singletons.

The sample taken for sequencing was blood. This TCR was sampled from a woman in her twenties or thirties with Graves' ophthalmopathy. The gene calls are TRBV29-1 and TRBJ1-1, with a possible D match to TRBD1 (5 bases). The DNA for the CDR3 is TGCAGCGTGGGGGAGGCGGCGAACACTGAAGCTTTCTTT. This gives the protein CSVGEAANTEAFF. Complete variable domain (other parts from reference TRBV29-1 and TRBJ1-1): SAVISQKPSRDICQRGTSLTIQCQVDSQVTMMFWYRQQPGQSLTLIATANQGSEATYESGFVIDKFPISRPNLTFSTLTVSNMSPEDSSIYLCSVGEAANTEAFFGQGTRLTVV.